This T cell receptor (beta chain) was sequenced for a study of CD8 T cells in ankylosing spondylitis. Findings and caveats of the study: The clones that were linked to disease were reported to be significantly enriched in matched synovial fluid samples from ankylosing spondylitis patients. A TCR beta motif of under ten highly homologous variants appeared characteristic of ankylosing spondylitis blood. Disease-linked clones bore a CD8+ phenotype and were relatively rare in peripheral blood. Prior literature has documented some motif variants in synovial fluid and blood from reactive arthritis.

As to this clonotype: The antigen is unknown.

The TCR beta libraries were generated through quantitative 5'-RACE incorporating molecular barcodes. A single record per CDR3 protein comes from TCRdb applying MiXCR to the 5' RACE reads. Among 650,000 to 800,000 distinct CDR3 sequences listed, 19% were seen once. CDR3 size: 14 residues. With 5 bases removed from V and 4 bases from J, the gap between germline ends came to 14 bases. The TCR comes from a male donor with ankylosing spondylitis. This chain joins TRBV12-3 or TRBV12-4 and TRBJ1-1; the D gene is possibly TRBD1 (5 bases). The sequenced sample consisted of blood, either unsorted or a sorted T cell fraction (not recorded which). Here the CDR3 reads CASSQGPLGTEAFF. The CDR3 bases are TGTGCCAGCAGTCAGGGACCTCTGGGCACTGAAGCTTTCTTT.